A selection of T cell receptor beta chains follows, all from one sample in a study of blood T cell repertoires in COVID-19. Assay: immunoSEQ multiplex PCR; the TCRdb copy retains only in-frame clones and omits some. The sample yields 250,000 to 350,000 clones, roughly 85% seen once. What was sequenced was peripheral blood. These receptors came from a woman in her twenties or thirties with active or convalescent COVID-19. Each CDR3 is given with its conserved first and last residue. The D gene is left open where the match is weak. Where a row states a size, it is once, few, many or the class of an expanded clone; other rows omit it.

d_gene	v_gene	abundance	j_gene	CDR3aa	CDR3nt
TRBD1	TRBV28	.	TRBJ1-6	CASSYQGVGSPLHF	TGTGCCAGCAGTTACCAGGGGGTCGGTTCACCCCTCCACTTT
.	TRBV7-6	.	TRBJ1-4	CASRRTAATNEKLFF	TGTGCCAGCAGACGGACAGCTGCAACTAATGAAAAACTGTTTTTT
.	TRBV7-5	.	TRBJ1-4	CARSPPGPGGRVGKLFF	TGTGCCAGAAGCCCGCCTGGACCGGGGGGACGGGTCGGAAAACTGTTTTTT
.	TRBV5-1	.	TRBJ1-4	CASSLSATNEKLFF	TGCGCCAGCAGCTTGTCGGCAACTAATGAAAAACTGTTTTTT
.	TRBV2	once	TRBJ2-5	CASSQMGGPKETQYF	TGTGCCAGCAGTCAAATGGGGGGGCCAAAAGAGACCCAGTACTTC
.	TRBV21-1	.	TRBJ1-1	CASTLDRINTEAFF	TGTGCCAGCACTCTCGACAGAATAAACACTGAAGCTTTCTTT
TRBD1	TRBV27	.	TRBJ1-4	CASSSNRGIRVDEKLFF	TGTGCCAGCAGTTCCAACAGGGGGATTCGCGTGGATGAAAAACTGTTTTTT
TRBD1	TRBV27	once	TRBJ2-1	CASSLGRGLRFREQFF	TGTGCCAGCAGTTTAGGTAGGGGGCTTCGGTTCCGTGAGCAGTTCTTC
.	TRBV7-9	few	TRBJ2-1	CASSSGGARYYNEQFF	TGTGCCAGCAGCTCGGGGGGCGCGCGTTACTACAATGAGCAGTTCTTC
.	TRBV5-4	.	TRBJ1-2	CASSPRQQTNYGYTF	TGTGCCAGCAGCCCCCGACAGCAGACTAACTATGGCTACACCTTC
.	TRBV6-5	.	TRBJ1-1	CASRPAGLNTEAFF	TGTGCCAGCAGGCCAGCGGGACTGAACACTGAAGCTTTCTTT
TRBD2	TRBV9	.	TRBJ2-1	CASSSGGNFYNEQFF	TGTGCCAGCAGCTCGGGGGGTAACTTTTACAATGAGCAGTTCTTC
TRBD1	TRBV27	.	TRBJ2-5	CASSADRRRETQYF	TGTGCCAGCAGTGCGGACAGGCGGCGTGAGACCCAGTACTTC
.	TRBV3-1/TRBV3-2	.	TRBJ2-7	CASRDSLGYEQYF	TGTGCCAGCCGGGACTCCCTGGGGTACGAGCAGTACTTC
.	TRBV30	few	TRBJ1-3	CAWSVLEGNTIYF	TGTGCCTGGAGTGTACTCGAGGGAAACACCATATATTTT
TRBD1	TRBV4-1	.	TRBJ1-3	CASSRGDRGRGNTIYF	TGCGCCAGCAGCCGCGGGGACAGGGGAAGAGGAAACACCATATATTTT
.	TRBV7-9	.	TRBJ1-3	CASSLGARAFSGNTIYF	TGTGCCAGCAGCTTAGGAGCCAGGGCCTTCTCTGGAAACACCATATATTTT
.	TRBV19	.	TRBJ2-5	CASSLRTAIETQYF	TGTGCCAGTAGTCTAAGGACAGCCATCGAGACCCAGTACTTC
.	TRBV5-1	.	TRBJ1-2	CASSLQGGNYGYTF	TGCGCCAGCAGCTTACAGGGTGGAAACTATGGCTACACCTTC
TRBD1	TRBV2	.	TRBJ2-7	CAMQDRAPYEQYF	TGTGCCATGCAGGACAGGGCACCCTACGAGCAGTACTTC
.	TRBV5-6	.	TRBJ2-7	CASSLGGIHEQYF	TGTGCCAGCAGCTTGGGCGGGATCCACGAGCAGTACTTC
.	TRBV5-4	.	TRBJ2-7	CASSPQQGSYEQYF	TGTGCCAGCAGCCCTCAACAGGGATCCTACGAGCAGTACTTC
.	TRBV10-3	.	TRBJ1-2	CAISEPGVYYGYTF	TGTGCCATCAGTGAGCCAGGGGTTTACTATGGCTACACCTTC
TRBD1	TRBV30	once	TRBJ1-2	CAWSEGDRVRSTF	TGTGCCTGGAGTGAAGGGGACAGGGTACGAAGCACCTTC
TRBD2	TRBV2	.	TRBJ2-7	CASDGGVLSYEQYF	TGTGCCAGCGATGGGGGGGTTCTATCCTACGAGCAGTACTTC
TRBD1	TRBV7-2	.	TRBJ1-5	CASRVGQGLTQPQHF	TGTGCCAGCAGAGTTGGACAGGGTCTAACTCAGCCCCAGCATTTT
TRBD2	TRBV9	.	TRBJ2-1	CASSAVGGARNEQFF	TGTGCCAGCAGCGCCGTCGGGGGGGCGAGGAATGAGCAGTTCTTC
.	TRBV27	.	TRBJ1-6	CASRQGRGWNSPLHF	TGTGCCAGCAGGCAGGGGCGAGGATGGAATTCACCCCTCCACTTT
.	TRBV14	few	TRBJ2-3	CASSRGGGGSGETQYF	TGTGCCAGCAGCCGCGGGGGCGGGGGTTCAGGAGAAACGCAGTATTTT
.	TRBV5-1	.	TRBJ2-1	CASSFDRLEQFF	TGCGCCAGCAGCTTCGATCGACTCGAGCAGTTCTTC
.	TRBV30	.	TRBJ1-1	CAWSVRQAVRYTEAFF	TGTGCCTGGAGTGTACGACAGGCCGTAAGGTACACTGAAGCTTTCTTT
.	TRBV7-6	once	TRBJ2-2	CASSKTHGTGELFF	TGTGCCAGCAGCAAAACTCACGGCACCGGGGAGCTGTTTTTT
.	TRBV7-2	.	TRBJ1-6	CALGAGLNSPLHF	TGTGCCCTTGGGGCAGGCCTTAATTCACCCCTCCACTTT
TRBD2	TRBV10-2	.	TRBJ2-3	CASRSGGLNTQYF	TGCGCCAGCAGAAGCGGGGGGTTGAATACGCAGTATTTT
TRBD1	TRBV14	.	TRBJ2-7	CASSQGKPGQSFYEQYF	TGTGCCAGCAGCCAAGGTAAACCGGGACAGAGCTTCTACGAGCAGTACTTC
.	TRBV7-9	.	TRBJ1-5	CASSLGTVGQPQHF	TGTGCCAGCAGCTTAGGGACAGTCGGTCAGCCCCAGCATTTT
TRBD1	TRBV12-3/TRBV12-4	.	TRBJ1-2	CASSFQGASGYTF	TGTGCCAGCAGTTTTCAGGGGGCGAGTGGCTACACCTTC
.	TRBV27	.	TRBJ2-2	CASSLSTGGGELFF	TGTGCCAGCAGTTTATCGACAGGCGGGGGGGAGCTGTTTTTT
TRBD1	TRBV14	.	TRBJ2-6	CASSQEGGSLSSGANVLTF	TGTGCCAGCAGCCAAGAAGGGGGCAGCTTAAGCTCTGGGGCCAACGTCCTGACTTTC
.	TRBV7-9	.	TRBJ1-2	CASSKGVDSYGYTF	TGTGCCAGCTCTAAGGGTGTAGACAGCTATGGCTACACCTTC
.	TRBV6-2/TRBV6-3	.	TRBJ1-1	CASSSPGGSSNTEAFF	TGTGCCAGCAGTTCCCCGGGGGGGTCTTCGAACACTGAAGCTTTCTTT
TRBD1	TRBV9	.	TRBJ1-1	CASSVRDRDEAFF	TGTGCCAGCAGCGTACGGGACAGGGATGAAGCTTTCTTT
.	TRBV5-6	.	TRBJ1-4	CASSLASRENEKLFF	TGTGCCAGCAGCTTGGCCAGCAGGGAAAATGAAAAACTGTTTTTT
TRBD2	TRBV5-1	.	TRBJ2-3	CASSLATSGGATDTQYF	TGCGCCAGCAGCTTGGCGACTAGCGGGGGGGCGACAGATACGCAGTATTTT
TRBD1	TRBV6-5	.	TRBJ1-4	CASSGTGQGEKLFF	TGTGCCAGTTCTGGGACAGGGCAAGGTGAAAAACTGTTTTTT
TRBD2	TRBV28	.	TRBJ2-1	CATGTGLAGFF	TGTGCCACGGGGACGGGGCTAGCGGGATTCTTC